These 16 T cell receptor beta chains were all obtained from the same sample, sequenced in a study of shared clonotypes between healthy human individuals. Clones were read by immunoSEQ multiplex PCR, and TCRdb kept only the in-frame ones, dropping some. Among under 1,100,000 clones listed, 75% to 85% were seen once. Source material: memory CD4+ T cells from PBMCs. Subset in this sample: CD45RA-negative fraction. The receptor source for this set is a man aged 18 to 35 in good health. Some clones in this sample may be carry-over from other donors' samples.

V gene TRBV11-2 combines with J gene TRBJ2-1; the D is unclear. Between the trimmed V and J ends, which lost 2 bases and 0 bases, there was a span of 8 bases. There are 15 residues in the CDR3. Germline V gives CDR1 SGHAT, CDR2 FQNNGV. Here the CDR3 reads CASSLYSSSYNEQFF. CDR3 in DNA: TGTGCCAGCAGCTTATATTCAAGCTCCTACAATGAGCAGTTCTTC.

The rearrangement links TRBV7-2 to TRBJ2-1; possible D gene TRBD2, 6 bases. The CDR3 sequence is 13 residues long. Trimming cost V 5 bases and J 4 bases, with 9 bases left between them. Germline CDR1 reads SGHTA; CDR2 reads FQGNSA. CDR3 amino acids: CASSTRGYNEQFF. As DNA, the CDR3 is TGTGCCAGCAGCACCCGGGGGTACAATGAGCAGTTCTTC.

This clone was detected many times. The chain joins TRBV19 to TRBJ1-5, with a possible D match to TRBD1 (6 bases). The CDR3 sequence is 15 residues long. V lost 2 bases, J lost 3 bases, and 11 bases lay in between. The germline V gene encodes CDR1 LNHDA and CDR2 SQIVND (reference sequence). The DNA for the CDR3 is TGTGCCAGTAGTATACTGCAGGGGAACAATCAGCCCCAGCATTTT. Translation gives CASSILQGNNQPQHF.

This clone showed up just once. The chain joins TRBV2 to TRBJ1-2; possible D gene TRBD1, 5 bases. V was cut by 8 bases and J by 7 bases, with 17 bases left in between. The length of the CDR3 is 13 residues. CDR1 is SNHLY and CDR2 is FYNNEI in the germline V gene. In nucleotides, the CDR3 is TGTGCCAGCCGACAACTGACAGTGACTGGCTACACCTTC. Encoded protein: CASRQLTVTGYTF.

The chain links TRBV5-8 to TRBJ1-4, with a possible D match to TRBD1 (5 bases). Germline values: CDR1 SGHTS, CDR2 YDEGEE. The CDR3 is 14 residues long. Trimming removed 3 bases from V and 8 bases from J, with 14 bases in between. The CDR3 DNA reads TGTGCCAGCAGCTCCAGGGATAGGAAAGAAAAACTGTTTTTT. Its protein product is CASSSRDRKEKLFF.

The V call is TRBV19, the J call TRBJ1-5, with 7 nucleotides matching TRBD1. The CDR3 contains 15 residues. The V and J ends lost 5 bases and 3 bases, in that order; junction bases with no gene match: 7. Looked up from germline, CDR1 is LNHDA and CDR2 is SQIVND (reference sequence). Written as DNA, the CDR3 is TGTGCCAGTAGTTACCGACAGGGTGACAATCAGCCCCAGCATTTT. It translates to CASSYRQGDNQPQHF.

The V and J genes are TRBV2 and TRBJ1-1, with 7 bases matching TRBD1. CDR1 SNHLY and CDR2 FYNNEI come from the germline V gene. The CDR3 covers 15 residues. V lost 8 bases, J lost 5 bases, and 14 bases stayed unmatched. CDR3 DNA: TGTGCCAGCTTACTACCCGACAGGGCCCTTACTGAAGCTTTCTTT. Amino acids: CASLLPDRALTEAFF.

This clone was observed a handful of times. The chain has TRBV10-3 and TRBJ1-2, with 7 positions matching TRBD1. The J segment lost 8 bases and the V segment lost 2 bases, leaving 5 bases of the junction unmatched. The CDR3 spans 13 residues. Per the germline V gene, CDR1 is ENHRY and CDR2 is SYGVKD. CDR3 DNA sequence: TGTGCCATCAGTGAGGACAGGGCTGGGGGCTACACCTTC. Translating gives CAISEDRAGGYTF.

On this clone itself: Different DNA sequences within this sample yield the same CDR3. The chain links TRBV20-1 to TRBJ2-5; no clear D. V shed 3 bases and J shed 5 bases, with 4 bases lying between them. Germline V gene data show CDR1 as DFQATT and CDR2 as SNEGSKA (reference sequence). The CDR3 has 10 amino acids. CDR3 loop: CSASGETQYF. In nucleotides, the CDR3 is TGCAGTGCTAGCGGGGAGACCCAGTACTTC.

The chain links TRBV10-3 to TRBJ2-5; D perhaps matches TRBD1 (5 bases). The CDR3 has 15 residues. Trimming removed 5 bases from V and 1 base from J, with 14 bases in between. Germline-derived CDR1 and CDR2 are ENHRY and SYGVKD. CDR3 DNA: TGTGCCATCAGTACAACCCAGGGTGCCCAAGAGACCCAGTACTTC. Amino acids: CAISTTQGAQETQYF.

The chain uses TRBV7-2 and TRBJ2-1; 7 bases align to TRBD2. This CDR3 spans 16 amino acids. J was trimmed by 4 bases and V by 1 base; bases with no gene match: 7. CDR1 and CDR2 from the germline V gene are SGHTA and FQGNSA. CDR3 amino acids: CASSLGAGLPYNEQFF. The CDR3 bases are TGTGCCAGCAGCTTAGGAGCGGGACTACCTTACAATGAGCAGTTCTTC. Based on the CDR3 plus reference TRBV7-2 and TRBJ2-1, the full variable domain is GAGVSQSPSNKVTEKGKDVELRCDPISGHTALYWYRQSLGQGLEFLIYFQGNSAPDKSGLPSDRFSAERTGGSVSTLTIQRTQQEDSAVYLCASSLGAGLPYNEQFFGPGTRLTVL.

This chain joins TRBV5-6 and TRBJ2-4, with 9 nucleotides matching TRBD1. The CDR3 totals 14 residues. The germline CDR1 and CDR2 sequences are SGHDT and YYEEEE. The ends lost 2 bases at V and 9 bases at J; junction bases unmatched: 6. DNA of the CDR3: TGTGCCAGCAGCTTCAGGACAGGGGCGGGCATTCAGTACTTC. Its protein product is CASSFRTGAGIQYF.

The V gene is TRBV7-9, the J gene TRBJ2-1; D is uncertain. Germline V CDR1 and CDR2: SEHNR, FQNEAQ (reference sequence). V was clipped by 5 bases and J by 3 bases, with 8 bases between them. This CDR3 is built from 13 residues. The CDR3 spells CASSRTGYNEQFF. DNA of the CDR3: TGTGCCAGCAGCCGCACTGGCTACAATGAGCAGTTCTTC.

The chain has TRBV2 and TRBJ2-1; D not resolved. CDR3 size: 12 residues. Trimming stripped 6 bases from V and 6 bases from J, with 9 bases between. The germline gives CDR1 SNHLY, CDR2 FYNNEI. The CDR3 DNA reads TGTGCCAGCAGCACATCAAGCAATGAGCAGTTCTTC. This gives the protein CASSTSSNEQFF.

The table lists this clone with a few counts. This sample includes further DNA sequences coding for the same CDR3. In DNA form, the CDR3 reads TGTGCCAGCAGCGTAGGACTAGCTGCCTACGAGCAGTACTTC. Protein sequence: CASSVGLAAYEQYF. This sequence joins TRBV9 and TRBJ2-7; 7 bases agree with TRBD2. The germline V gene has CDR1 SGDLS and CDR2 YYNGEE. The CDR3 loop spans 14 amino acids. The trim removed 0 bases at V and 2 bases at J, leaving 2 bases unmatched.

To note about this clone: This CDR3 is also generated by other DNA sequences in the sample. The chain links TRBV30 to TRBJ1-5; 8 nucleotides agree with TRBD1. Germline-derived CDR1 and CDR2 are GTSNPN and SVGIG (reference sequence). V shed 0 bases, J shed 7 bases, and the junction held 2 bases outside the gene matches. The CDR3 has 13 residues. CDR3 residues: CAWSVTGDQPQHF. As DNA, the CDR3 is TGTGCCTGGAGTGTGACAGGGGACCAGCCCCAGCATTTT.